A selection of T cell receptor beta chains follows, all from one sample in a study of blood T cell repertoires in COVID-19. The method was immunoSEQ multiplex PCR; TCRdb's version includes in-frame clones alone and lacks a portion of them. Among approximately 100,000 clones listed, about 80% were seen once. Material: peripheral blood. All receptors derive from a man in his 70s with active or convalescent COVID-19. Each CDR3 is given with its conserved first and last residue. D genes are given only for firm matches. Clone size is given for some rows only: seen once, a few or many times, or a class if the clone is expanded.

CDR3 DNA: TGCGCCAGCAGCTTGGGGGACATTGGAAACACCATATATTTT
CDR3 protein: CASSLGDIGNTIYF
V gene: TRBV5-1
clone size: .
J gene: TRBJ1-3
D gene: .

CDR3 DNA: TGCGCCAGCAGCTTGACGGGACTCACAGATACGCAGTATTTT
CDR3 protein: CASSLTGLTDTQYF
V gene: TRBV5-1
clone size: once
J gene: TRBJ2-3
D gene: .

CDR3 DNA: TGTGCCAGCAGCTTGGCCTCCCAACGCTCCAGCACTGAAGCTTTCTTT
CDR3 protein: CASSLASQRSSTEAFF
V gene: TRBV5-4
clone size: .
J gene: TRBJ1-1
D gene: .

CDR3 DNA: TGTGCCAGCAGCGTTAATAGCGGGGGGGACACTGAGCAGTTCTTC
CDR3 protein: CASSVNSGGDTEQFF
V gene: TRBV9
clone size: .
J gene: TRBJ2-1
D gene: TRBD2

CDR3 DNA: TGCGCCAGCACGGTGGGTCGGGGGAACACTGAAGCTTTCTTT
CDR3 protein: CASTVGRGNTEAFF
V gene: TRBV5-1
clone size: .
J gene: TRBJ1-1
D gene: .

CDR3 DNA: TGCGCCAGCAGCCGCCGGGGACAGGGAGGTTATGGCTACACCTTC
CDR3 protein: CASSRRGQGGYGYTF
V gene: TRBV4-1
clone size: .
J gene: TRBJ1-2
D gene: TRBD1

CDR3 DNA: TGTGCCAGCAGCGTAGCTGGGCTATACAATGAGCAGTTCTTC
CDR3 protein: CASSVAGLYNEQFF
V gene: TRBV9
clone size: few
J gene: TRBJ2-1
D gene: .

CDR3 DNA: TGTGCCTGGAGTGTAGAATACCGGGGGGGGCAGCCCCAGCATTTT
CDR3 protein: CAWSVEYRGGQPQHF
V gene: TRBV30
clone size: .
J gene: TRBJ1-5
D gene: .

CDR3 DNA: TGTGCCAGTAGTATGGGACAGGGATACGGAGAGACCCAGTACTTC
CDR3 protein: CASSMGQGYGETQYF
V gene: TRBV19
clone size: .
J gene: TRBJ2-5
D gene: TRBD1

CDR3 DNA: TGTGCCAGCAGCCAAGATCTGGGGACAGGGGCTAGCAATCAGCCCCAGCATTTT
CDR3 protein: CASSQDLGTGASNQPQHF
V gene: TRBV4-2
clone size: .
J gene: TRBJ1-5
D gene: TRBD1

CDR3 DNA: TGTGCCTGGGCCGGGACAGATAATTCACCCCTCCACTTT
CDR3 protein: CAWAGTDNSPLHF
V gene: TRBV30
clone size: .
J gene: TRBJ1-6
D gene: TRBD1

CDR3 DNA: TGTGCCAGTAGTATACTAGGAGGCGGACAGGGGTACGAGCAGTACTTC
CDR3 protein: CASSILGGGQGYEQYF
V gene: TRBV19
clone size: .
J gene: TRBJ2-7
D gene: TRBD1

CDR3 DNA: TGTGCCAGCAGTTACCGGGGTAGCTCTGGAAACACCATATATTTT
CDR3 protein: CASSYRGSSGNTIYF
V gene: TRBV6-5
clone size: .
J gene: TRBJ1-3
D gene: .

CDR3 DNA: TGTGCCAGCTCACCGGGGCGAAGCTCCTACGAGCAGTACTTC
CDR3 protein: CASSPGRSSYEQYF
V gene: TRBV18
clone size: .
J gene: TRBJ2-7
D gene: .

CDR3 DNA: TGTGCCAGCAGTGACGTCGGTGTCCCTTCGGGTGAGCAGTTCTTC
CDR3 protein: CASSDVGVPSGEQFF
V gene: TRBV6-4
clone size: .
J gene: TRBJ2-1
D gene: .

CDR3 DNA: TGTGCCAGCAGTTACGTCAGGGGGCAAGAGACCCAGTACTTC
CDR3 protein: CASSYVRGQETQYF
V gene: TRBV6-6
clone size: .
J gene: TRBJ2-5
D gene: TRBD1

CDR3 DNA: TGTGCCAGCAGACGACAGGGAGACTCTTATGGCTACACCTTC
CDR3 protein: CASRRQGDSYGYTF
V gene: TRBV7-2
clone size: .
J gene: TRBJ1-2
D gene: TRBD1

CDR3 DNA: TGTGCCAGATCTTCGAGGGGGGGCCACTCTGGAAACACCATATATTTT
CDR3 protein: CARSSRGGHSGNTIYF
V gene: TRBV27
clone size: .
J gene: TRBJ1-3
D gene: .

CDR3 DNA: TGTGCCAGCAGTTTACGGGGTGAGCAGTTCTTC
CDR3 protein: CASSLRGEQFF
V gene: TRBV12-3/TRBV12-4
clone size: .
J gene: TRBJ2-1
D gene: .

CDR3 DNA: TGTGCCATCAGTGGTCCCCCCGGGGCAGATACGCAGTATTTT
CDR3 protein: CAISGPPGADTQYF
V gene: TRBV10-3
clone size: once
J gene: TRBJ2-3
D gene: .

CDR3 DNA: TGTGCCAGCAGCATCGGAGGGGCAAGACGTCAGCCCCAGCATTTT
CDR3 protein: CASSIGGARRQPQHF
V gene: TRBV5-6
clone size: .
J gene: TRBJ1-5
D gene: .

CDR3 DNA: TGTGCCAGCAGTGGGCAGGGGGGCAGTCATAGCAATCAGCCCCAGCATTTT
CDR3 protein: CASSGQGGSHSNQPQHF
V gene: TRBV6-1
clone size: few
J gene: TRBJ1-5
D gene: TRBD1

CDR3 DNA: TGTGCCAGCTCACCACAGGGGAGGATCACCTACACAGATACGCAGTATTTT
CDR3 protein: CASSPQGRITYTDTQYF
V gene: TRBV18
clone size: .
J gene: TRBJ2-3
D gene: .

CDR3 DNA: TGTGCCAGCAGTTTAGTACAGAACACTGAAGCTTTCTTT
CDR3 protein: CASSLVQNTEAFF
V gene: TRBV12-3/TRBV12-4
clone size: once
J gene: TRBJ1-1
D gene: .

CDR3 DNA: TGTGCCAGCACCGACAGGGGGCGGCGGTCGTTCGGTCAGCCCCAGCATTTT
CDR3 protein: CASTDRGRRSFGQPQHF
V gene: TRBV28
clone size: .
J gene: TRBJ1-5
D gene: TRBD1

CDR3 DNA: TGTGCCAGCAGCCCCTACACAGCCAATGAGCAGTTCTTC
CDR3 protein: CASSPYTANEQFF
V gene: TRBV5-8
clone size: .
J gene: TRBJ2-1
D gene: .

CDR3 DNA: TGTGCCAGCAGCTTGACTAGCGGGGCGAACACCGGGGAGCTGTTTTTT
CDR3 protein: CASSLTSGANTGELFF
V gene: TRBV11-2
clone size: .
J gene: TRBJ2-2
D gene: TRBD2

CDR3 DNA: TGCGCCAGCAGCACCGGCGGGACTAGCCCCAATGAGCAGTTCTTC
CDR3 protein: CASSTGGTSPNEQFF
V gene: TRBV5-1
clone size: .
J gene: TRBJ2-1
D gene: TRBD2

CDR3 DNA: TGTGCCAACGAGGGGGGGGACGTGGGCTACACCTTC
CDR3 protein: CANEGGDVGYTF
V gene: TRBV6-5
clone size: .
J gene: TRBJ1-2
D gene: .

CDR3 DNA: TGTGCCATCTGGGGGGTCAACTCTGGGGCCAACGTCCTGACTTTC
CDR3 protein: CAIWGVNSGANVLTF
V gene: TRBV10-3
clone size: .
J gene: TRBJ2-6
D gene: .

CDR3 DNA: TGTGCCAGCAGCAGGTACGGGTTTAATGAGCAGTTCTTC
CDR3 protein: CASSRYGFNEQFF
V gene: TRBV7-2
clone size: .
J gene: TRBJ2-1
D gene: .

CDR3 DNA: TGTGCCAGCAGCCGGACAGGGGGCAACATTCAGTACTTC
CDR3 protein: CASSRTGGNIQYF
V gene: TRBV11-3
clone size: .
J gene: TRBJ2-4
D gene: TRBD1

CDR3 DNA: TGTGCCAGCAGCACAGGGGTTGTCTATGGCTACACCTTC
CDR3 protein: CASSTGVVYGYTF
V gene: TRBV7-8
clone size: .
J gene: TRBJ1-2
D gene: TRBD1

CDR3 DNA: TGCGCCAGCAGCCGGACTGTGAACACCGGGGAGCTGTTTTTT
CDR3 protein: CASSRTVNTGELFF
V gene: TRBV4-1
clone size: few
J gene: TRBJ2-2
D gene: .

CDR3 DNA: TGCGCCAGCAGCTCAGCGGACCCGTCAGATACGCAGTATTTT
CDR3 protein: CASSSADPSDTQYF
V gene: TRBV5-1
clone size: few
J gene: TRBJ2-3
D gene: .

CDR3 DNA: TGCGCCAGCAGCCTCGGACAGGATCCCTACAATGAGCAGTTCTTC
CDR3 protein: CASSLGQDPYNEQFF
V gene: TRBV5-1
clone size: .
J gene: TRBJ2-1
D gene: TRBD1

CDR3 DNA: TGCGCCAGCAGTCCCAACAGGGCTGGGGCCAACGTCCTGACTTTC
CDR3 protein: CASSPNRAGANVLTF
V gene: TRBV10-1
clone size: .
J gene: TRBJ2-6
D gene: .

CDR3 DNA: TGTGCCAGCAGCCACGTCTCGGGGGGCCCTTACAATGAGCAGTTCTTC
CDR3 protein: CASSHVSGGPYNEQFF
V gene: TRBV3-1/TRBV3-2
clone size: .
J gene: TRBJ2-1
D gene: .

CDR3 DNA: TGCAGCGTTGAAGAGGGCAGCGGGCAGGAGCAGTTCTTC
CDR3 protein: CSVEEGSGQEQFF
V gene: TRBV29-1
clone size: .
J gene: TRBJ2-1
D gene: .

CDR3 DNA: TGTGCCAGTAGTTTTAGCGGGGGCGTTTATACGCAGTATTTT
CDR3 protein: CASSFSGGVYTQYF
V gene: TRBV19
clone size: .
J gene: TRBJ2-3
D gene: TRBD2

CDR3 DNA: TGTGCCATCAGTGGGGGGGACGGCCCGAGGAACTATGGCTACACCTTC
CDR3 protein: CAISGGDGPRNYGYTF
V gene: TRBV10-3
clone size: .
J gene: TRBJ1-2
D gene: .

CDR3 DNA: TGTGCCAGCAGCGTACAGGGTCCCTACGAGCAGTACTTC
CDR3 protein: CASSVQGPYEQYF
V gene: TRBV7-2
clone size: few
J gene: TRBJ2-7
D gene: .

CDR3 DNA: TGTGCCAGTAGTATTAGGAGCGGTTCCGCCACAGATACGCAGTATTTT
CDR3 protein: CASSIRSGSATDTQYF
V gene: TRBV19
clone size: .
J gene: TRBJ2-3
D gene: .

CDR3 DNA: TGTGCCAGCAGCAAAAGGTTGTACCGGGACAGGGGTCCGGTTCACTTCTTGGACACCATATATTTT
CDR3 protein: CASSKRLYRDRGPVHFLDTIYF
V gene: TRBV21-1
clone size: .
J gene: TRBJ1-3
D gene: .

CDR3 DNA: TGTGCCAGCGCAGGGAGGGGGTACAATCAGCCCCAGCATTTT
CDR3 protein: CASAGRGYNQPQHF
V gene: TRBV6-5
clone size: .
J gene: TRBJ1-5
D gene: .

CDR3 DNA: TGCGCCAGCAGCCAAGACCTACGGGGGGACTCCTACGAGCAGTACTTC
CDR3 protein: CASSQDLRGDSYEQYF
V gene: TRBV4-3
clone size: .
J gene: TRBJ2-7
D gene: TRBD2